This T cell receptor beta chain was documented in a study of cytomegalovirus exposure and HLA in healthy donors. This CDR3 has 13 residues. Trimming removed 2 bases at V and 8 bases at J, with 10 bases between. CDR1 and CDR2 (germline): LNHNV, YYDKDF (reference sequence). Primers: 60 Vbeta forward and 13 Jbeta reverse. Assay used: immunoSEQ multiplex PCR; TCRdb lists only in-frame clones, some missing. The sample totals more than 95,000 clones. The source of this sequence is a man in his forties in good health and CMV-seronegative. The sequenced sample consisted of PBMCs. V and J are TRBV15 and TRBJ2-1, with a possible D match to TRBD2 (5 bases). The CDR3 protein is CATSRISVDEQFF. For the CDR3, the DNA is TGTGCCACCAGCAGAATTAGCGTCGATGAGCAGTTCTTC.